The rows below give T cell receptor beta chains drawn from one sample of a study of blood T cell repertoires in COVID-19. Some clones are missing from TCRdb's copy, which holds only in-frame ones; the method was immunoSEQ multiplex PCR. The sample lists fewer than 250,000 clones, roughly 80% occurring once. Sequencing used peripheral blood. All receptors derive from a woman aged 80 or over with COVID-19, enrolled during active disease. Each CDR3 is given with its conserved first and last residue. Fields, in order: D gene, clone size, V gene, J gene, CDR3 protein, CDR3 DNA. A D gene is named only where the DNA matches it firmly. Size values are once, few and many counts, or a class for expanded clones, and some rows have none.

>TRBD1|-|TRBV7-2|TRBJ1-3
CASRGQEGGNTIYF
TGTGCCAGCAGGGGACAGGAAGGTGGAAACACCATATATTTT
>-|once|TRBV6-1|TRBJ1-5
CASSERAGGGSQPQHF
TGTGCCAGCAGTGAACGAGCAGGTGGGGGGTCTCAGCCCCAGCATTTT
>TRBD1|few|TRBV27|TRBJ2-2
CASSLRQGATGELFF
TGTGCCAGCAGTTTAAGACAGGGGGCCACCGGGGAGCTGTTTTTT
>TRBD1|-|TRBV10-3|TRBJ1-5
CAIGPDRENQPQHF
TGTGCCATCGGACCTGACAGGGAAAATCAGCCCCAGCATTTT
>-|-|TRBV15|TRBJ1-1
CATSRDSGAMNTEAFF
TGTGCCACCAGCAGAGATTCAGGGGCGATGAACACTGAAGCTTTCTTT
>-|-|TRBV28|TRBJ2-1
CASSLGGLGYNEQFF
TGTGCCAGCAGTTTAGGTGGACTGGGCTACAATGAGCAGTTCTTC
>-|-|TRBV28|TRBJ1-4
CASSLTQNNEKLFF
TGTGCCAGCAGTTTAACCCAGAATAATGAAAAACTGTTTTTT
>-|-|TRBV6-5|TRBJ2-1
CASMASHNEQFF
TGTGCCAGCATGGCTAGCCACAATGAGCAGTTCTTC
>TRBD1|-|TRBV10-1|TRBJ1-1
CASWTGAKAFF
TGCGCCAGTTGGACAGGGGCTAAGGCTTTCTTT
>-|-|TRBV7-9|TRBJ1-3
CASSYNETPTNSGNTIYF
TGTGCCAGCAGCTATAACGAGACACCTACGAACTCTGGAAACACCATATATTTT
>TRBD1|few|TRBV5-5|TRBJ2-7
CASSLRGTGNYEQYF
TGTGCCAGCAGCTTGCGGGGGACAGGGAACTACGAGCAGTACTTC
>TRBD1|few|TRBV5-1|TRBJ1-2
CASSIGQGYGYTF
TGCGCCAGCAGCATCGGACAGGGGTATGGCTACACCTTC
>-|-|TRBV5-1|TRBJ2-5
CASSFLALRETQYF
TGCGCCAGCAGCTTCCTAGCTTTACGAGAGACCCAGTACTTC
>TRBD1|-|TRBV13|TRBJ1-1
CASRRDSEAFF
TGTGCCAGCAGGCGGGACAGTGAAGCTTTCTTT
>TRBD1|-|TRBV29-1|TRBJ2-2
CSGGQGTGELFF
TGCAGCGGAGGACAGGGGACCGGGGAGCTGTTTTTT
>TRBD1|-|TRBV2|TRBJ2-5
CASDRDRDETQYF
TGTGCCAGCGACCGGGACAGGGACGAGACCCAGTACTTC
>-|-|TRBV5-4|TRBJ1-5
CASSFGGDSNQPQHF
TGTGCCAGCAGCTTTGGGGGGGATAGCAATCAGCCCCAGCATTTT
>-|-|TRBV6-1|TRBJ2-3
CASSDRGDTGTDTQYF
TGTGCCAGCAGTGACAGGGGCGATACTGGGACAGATACGCAGTATTTT
>-|few|TRBV11-2|TRBJ2-7
CASSLVQGISYEQYF
TGTGCCAGCAGCTTAGTACAGGGTATAAGCTACGAGCAGTACTTC
>-|-|TRBV19|TRBJ1-1
CASSIQVNTEAFF
TGTGCCAGTAGTATCCAGGTGAACACTGAAGCTTTCTTT
>-|-|TRBV3-1/TRBV3-2|TRBJ2-5
CASSQGRQETQYF
TGTGCCAGCAGCCAGGGCAGACAAGAGACCCAGTACTTC
>TRBD2|-|TRBV29-1|TRBJ2-1
CSVFGLAGGSSYNEQFF
TGCAGCGTTTTCGGACTAGCGGGGGGAAGCTCCTACAATGAGCAGTTCTTC
>TRBD2|few|TRBV5-1|TRBJ2-5
CASSSSGGAEETQYF
TGCGCCAGCAGCTCTAGCGGGGGGGCGGAAGAGACCCAGTACTTC
>-|once|TRBV19|TRBJ1-1
CASRQQGAAFF
TGTGCCAGTAGACAACAGGGCGCGGCTTTCTTT
>TRBD1|-|TRBV4-1|TRBJ1-1
CATRDRANTEAFF
TGCGCCACTAGGGACAGGGCTAACACTGAAGCTTTCTTT
>TRBD2|-|TRBV5-1|TRBJ2-3
CASSLGPLAGGQDTQYF
TGCGCCAGCAGCTTGGGTCCCCTAGCGGGGGGGCAAGATACGCAGTATTTT
>TRBD1|-|TRBV11-2|TRBJ1-4
CASSLTGIATNEKLFF
TGTGCCAGCAGCTTGACAGGGATCGCAACTAATGAAAAACTGTTTTTT
>-|-|TRBV5-1|TRBJ1-2
CASSLGTAGNGYTF
TGCGCCAGCAGCTTGGGGACAGCGGGGAATGGCTACACCTTC
>-|few|TRBV30|TRBJ1-2
CAWLTGWPNYGYTF
TGTGCCTGGTTAACAGGGTGGCCTAACTATGGCTACACCTTC